This T cell receptor (beta chain) was profiled in a study of blood T cell repertoires in COVID-19. Study background: Italy, Spain and the United States were the sources of the convalescent and acute COVID-19 samples.

In the study's own analysis: How many nucleated cells were present was estimated from reference gene primer amplification. Measured with immunoSEQ multiplex PCR; TCRdb has only the in-frame clones, and not every one. V and J calls and clone size are those listed in that table; D and trimming were worked out from the DNA. The sample lists some 40,000 clones, 91% seen once, with around a sixth in the top ten. Between the trimmed V and J ends, which lost 4 bases and 7 bases, there was a span of 13 bases. The CDR3 is 14 residues long. Germline V gene sequence: CDR1 MDHEN, CDR2 SYDVKM. The TCR comes from a woman aged 25 to 39 in a cohort sampled during active COVID-19. The sample taken for sequencing was peripheral blood. V gene TRBV28 combines with J gene TRBJ1-4, with D perhaps TRBD1 (5 bases). In DNA, the CDR3 is TGTGCCAGCAGTTCAGGGAACGTTGCTGAAAAACTGTTTTTT. Residues: CASSSGNVAEKLFF. Using reference TRBV28 and TRBJ1-4 for the parts outside the CDR3, the full variable domain is DVKVTQSSRYLVKRTGEKVFLECVQDMDHENMFWYRQDPGLGLRLIYFSYDVKMKEKGDIPEGYSVSREKKERFSLILESASTNQTSMYLCASSSGNVAEKLFFGSGTQLSVL.